The entry below describes one T cell receptor beta chain. Its cognate antigen has yet to be identified. Base qualities are missing; no much larger clone stands one base away. Libraries were constructed by the immunoSEQ multiplex PCR assay. The multiplex PCR relied on a mix of 60 forward primers for TCR Vbeta segments and 13 reverse primers for TCR Jbeta segments. The CDR3 region of rearranged TCR beta genes was amplified from genomic DNA with a multiplex PCR assay. The Illumina HiSeq System was used to sequence the amplified TCR beta libraries as 87-base-pair reads. The published analysis was carried out like this. In a later analysis, about 80 million unique TCR beta chains were counted across the approximately 640 repertoires, and roughly 11 million of these chains were shared by at least two donors. A nearest-neighbor algorithm error-corrected the raw reads and collapsed the reads into unique sequences, merging closely related sequences to remove PCR and sequencing errors. CDR3 sequences were aligned to IMGT reference sequences to assign V, D and J gene segments. For a sequence to be retained, a match of at least six nucleotides to both a V gene segment and a J gene segment was required. A rearrangement counted as productive if the CDR3 had no stop codons and remained in frame with V and J, and every other rearrangement counted as non-productive. Following IMGT convention, CDR3 was defined as the stretch from the second conserved V-encoded cysteine up to the conserved J-encoded phenylalanine. Sequences without an unambiguous match to a single V gene segment were excluded from the earlier analysis of a few hundred of the donors. In an earlier analysis of approximately 610 of the donors, V segments were called functional above 56.7% productive rearrangements and were called segregating when the between-donor standard deviation exceeded 5%. A statistical classification framework was developed to diagnose cytomegalovirus status using the catalog of TCR beta chain sequences. In a later analysis, V and J genes were assigned by comparing TCR nucleotide sequences against IMGT/GENE-DB human TR gene sequences. A later analysis assigned CDR3 sequences and most-parsimonious VDJ recombination scenarios with the TCRdist pipeline. In a later analysis, each TCR beta chain was defined by its CDR3 amino acid sequence together with its V-gene family, and reads lacking a unique V-gene family were excluded. A later analysis removed several hundred highly shared, low-generation-probability nucleotide sequences to deal with suspected cross-contamination and a sequencing artifact. In a later analysis, a clonal expansion index was calculated for each public chain from normalized within-repertoire ranks of inferred template counts. Generation probabilities in a later analysis came from a VDJ recombination model fitted to out-of-frame rearrangements, and those results were checked against IGoR. A later analysis scored TCR-TCR, TCR-HLA and TCR-CMV co-occurrence with hypergeometric tests, applying a repertoire-size bias correction to TCR pairs. In a later analysis, false discovery rates were estimated by permuting HLA or CMV assignments 20 times. In a later analysis, co-occurring TCRs were grouped with DBSCAN, and TCRdist sequence similarity was added when clustering was performed within HLA-allele-positive subsets. For co-occurrence clustering, repertoires with fewer than 30,000 or more than 120,000 public chains were excluded, along with about five repertoires with anomalous nucleotide sharing. TCRdb took this table from immuneACCESS and kept in-frame rearrangements with V and J called. Such tables lack part of the clones; where checked against another copy, unresolved V genes explain under half of the gap, and the rest is unexplained. V and J calls and clone size are those listed in that table; D and trimming were worked out from the DNA. The table for this sample lists some 150,000 clones; roughly 80% of them were counted only once. 2.5% to 3% of the sample is taken by the ten largest.

In total, roughly 710 healthy bone marrow donors made up the cohort. All cohort members were sampled while nominally healthy, although unrecorded immune exposures were likely present. The donor tested CMV seronegative, placing the donor among the roughly 350 seronegative members of the cohort. Each donor provided a peripheral blood sample, and peripheral blood mononuclear cells were used for TCR beta sequencing. The Qiagen DNeasy Blood Extraction Kit was used to extract genomic DNA from the blood cell samples. This sample is part of a study of cytomegalovirus exposure and HLA in healthy donors (dated by TCRdb to the late 2010s). In terms of the full investigation: An earlier analysis of several hundred of the donors reported about 280 Gb of sequence data and around 110 million unique TCR beta sequences obtained from around 170 million T cells. Roughly 300 gigabases of sequencing data and approximately 91 million unique TCR sequences made up an early release that covered several hundred HLA-typed donors. Among the approximately 430 genotyped donors, approximately 76% belonged to the genetic ancestry cluster associated with self-reported Caucasian donors. The study aimed to test whether cataloging public T cell receptors could reveal signatures of past pathogen exposure. Using immunosequencing, the study profiled T cell repertoires from fewer than 700 subjects and related those repertoires to cytomegalovirus serostatus. In addition to the first cohort of roughly 700 subjects, a separate validation cohort of under 150 different subjects was used. The study combined high-throughput TCR immunosequencing, statistical association of individual TCRs with disease status, and machine learning to predict cytomegalovirus infection status. In a later analysis, previously published TCR beta repertoires from more than 500 donors were re-analyzed and high-resolution HLA genotyping was added so that TCR occurrence patterns could be studied. In the later analysis, no new phenotypic data were used to find candidate immune exposures; instead, reliance was placed on TCR beta sequences and their occurrence across donors. In an earlier analysis of over 550 of the donors, high-throughput TCR beta sequencing was used to judge whether each TCR beta V gene segment behaved as functional or pseudogenic. Donor age, sex, ethnicity and CMV serostatus were collected together with the repertoire data. In a later genetic analysis, genome-wide SNP genotypes for about three fifths of the 666 donors were used, and that subset was treated as a discovery cohort. All discovery cohort repertoires had been generated on a single sequencing platform. HLA typing covered class I and class II loci at four-digit resolution. The number of donors typed differed by locus, with 629-630 for A, B, C, DRB1 and DQB1, more than 500 for DQA1, approximately 580 for DPA1, and around 450 for DPB1. Because of strong linkage in the cohort, a handful of DR-DQ haplotypes were treated as single units for association and clustering. On average, 235,054 unique TCR beta nucleotide sequences were sequenced per donor among a few hundred genotyped donors of the cohort, with 15% to 20% of those sequences being non-productive.

Findings and caveats that apply to the study as a whole: Immune exposure information for the cohort was limited to CMV serostatus. Fewer than 20 rarely observed V segments, including chromosome 9 orphons, were excluded from the earlier analysis of just under 600 of the donors because counts were too low. This cohort had only TCR beta chains sequenced, and the lack of alpha or paired-chain data limited which features could be detected. When HLA alleles, especially DR and DQ, strongly co-occurred, attributing TCR associations to individual alleles was difficult. Because HLA typing was missing for some donors at each locus, association tests included only the typed subset. Some IMGT-functional V segments, including TRBV6-2 and TRBV6-3, could not be told apart with the 87-base-pair reads, so those segments were excluded. According to a later analysis, most CMV-associated TCR beta chains appeared to be HLA-restricted, and the HLA associations seemed to be driven largely by CMV exposure. A cluster of highly shared sequence variants was judged likely to be a technical artifact of the sequencing pipeline. In a later analysis, the rate of TCR association differed among HLA loci, with DRB1 alleles having the most associated TCRs and HLA-C alleles having the fewest. The classifier was reported to diagnose cytomegalovirus status with high specificity and sensitivity in both the original and validation cohorts. A later genetic analysis associated a missense DCLRE1C variant with V-gene and J-gene trimming of TCR beta chains, and an independent cohort replicated the association. A later analysis reported that several top co-occurrence clusters appeared linked to parvovirus B19, influenza, CMV and Epstein-Barr virus. The presence/absence analyses assumed that sequencing depth was roughly uniform across donors, and that assumption may not be true. Most TCR sequences were observed very rarely across donors, whereas some public TCRs were present in many individuals. In a later analysis, HLA-associated TCR beta chains showed more clonal expansion and lower generation probabilities than non-associated chains that were equally common. A total of 150 to 200 TCR beta chains were listed by the study as associated with cytomegalovirus. A few of the identified cytomegalovirus-associated TCR beta chains were confirmed in vitro to be specific for cytomegalovirus antigens. Broadly in line with IMGT annotations, most TCR beta V segments showed up in productive rearrangements about 90% or about 30% of the time in an earlier analysis of a few hundred of the donors. A further reported finding was that TCR beta sequences accurately predicted the HLA-A and HLA-B alleles for most subjects in the first cohort. Compared with the approximately 710-donor mean, donors in an Asian-associated ancestry cluster had fewer N-insertions in productive TCRs, according to a later genetic analysis. In a later analysis, some 17,000 TCR beta sequences were associated with specific HLA alleles at a false discovery rate of 0.05. The authors suggested that the approach could potentially be generalized to other disease states and immunological phenotypes. Correlated functional status among segregating V segments might reflect linkage disequilibrium, but an unknown experimental factor could not be ruled out.

According to the germline V gene (reference sequence), CDR1 reads GTSNPN and CDR2 reads SVGIG. V and J lose 2 bases and 1 base, and a span of 8 bases separates them. The CDR3 has 14 amino acids, counting the end cysteine and phenylalanine. Only the CDR3 region is kept as DNA, spanning 42 bases read in frame from base 1. The specimen was PBMCs. This receptor was taken from a woman aged 25 to 45 in good health and CMV-seronegative. Here the chain combines TRBV30 and TRBJ2-2; perhaps TRBD1 is the D gene, with 6 bases matching. The CDR3 reads CAWSSGQNTGELFF. The DNA is TGTGCCTGGAGTTCGGGACAGAACACCGGGGAGCTGTTTTTT.